The 26 T cell receptor beta chains below were found in one sample sequenced in a study of T cell repertoires in cytomegalovirus infection. From the reads, TCRdb called clonotypes with MiXCR, one entry per CDR3 protein. The sample carries fewer than 550,000 distinct CDR3 sequences, approximately 10% recorded once. The material sequenced was PBMCs. These receptors all come from a human donor in good health (CMV status not recorded). Some clones in this sample may be carry-over from other donors' samples.

The genes are TRBV18 and TRBJ2-3, with D tentatively TRBD2 (5 bases). This CDR3 is 15 amino acids long. From germline, CDR1 is KGHSH and CDR2 LQKENI. V shed 8 bases and J shed 1 base, with 16 bases lying between them. CDR3 in DNA: TGTGCCAGCGCACTGGGAGAGACACGCACAGATACGCAGTATTTT. It encodes CASALGETRTDTQYF.

This clonotype turned up a few times. The gene calls are TRBV5-5 and TRBJ2-3; TRBD2 aligns across 11 bases. Germline V gene lookup returns CDR1 SGHKS and CDR2 YYEKEE (reference sequence). The CDR3 runs to 17 residues. V shed 4 bases and J 6 bases; nucleotides not matched to a gene: 13. The CDR3 region has the DNA TGTGCCAGCAGCATTACCCGGAGTAGCGGGGGGGCGGATACGCAGTATTTT. Protein product: CASSITRSSGGADTQYF. The variable domain in full, completed from reference TRBV5-5 and TRBJ2-3, reads DAGVTQSPTHLIKTRGQQVTLRCSPISGHKSVSWYQQVLGQGPQFIFQYYEKEERGRGNFPDRFSARQFPNYSSELNVNALLLGDSALYLCASSITRSSGGADTQYFGPGTRLTVL.

This rearrangement joins TRBV18 to TRBJ1-4; no definite D call. The CDR3 spans 17 residues. The germline V gene encodes CDR1 KGHSH and CDR2 LQKENI. V was clipped by 3 bases and J by 4 bases, with 18 bases between them. In nucleotides, the CDR3 is TGTGCCAGCTCACCTAATCTAAACTCGGGATTTAATGAAAAACTGTTTTTT. It specifies CASSPNLNSGFNEKLFF.

This clonotype was counted a single time. This chain uses TRBV30 with TRBJ2-1; weak D call: TRBD1 (5 bases). The CDR3 spans 16 residues. Per the germline V gene, CDR1 is GTSNPN and CDR2 is SVGIG (reference sequence). V was clipped by 4 bases and J by 0 bases, with 16 bases between them. CDR3 bases: TGTGCCTGGATGGGTGTCGGACAAAGCTCCTACAATGAGCAGTTCTTC. It codes for CAWMGVGQSSYNEQFF.

The chain is built from TRBV9 and TRBJ2-5; tentative D call: TRBD1 (6 bases). Germline lookup yields CDR1 SGDLS and CDR2 YYNGEE. Deletions cut 4 bases from V and 4 bases from J, with 11 bases between. The CDR3 covers 13 residues. CDR3 nucleotide sequence: TGTGCCAGCAGCTCGCGGACAGCAGAGACCCAGTACTTC. Amino acids: CASSSRTAETQYF. Complete variable domain (other parts from reference TRBV9 and TRBJ2-5): DSGVTQTPKHLITATGQRVTLRCSPRSGDLSVYWYQQSLDQGLQFLIQYYNGEERAKGNILERFSAQQFPDLHSELNLSSLELGDSALYFCASSSRTAETQYFGPGTRLLVL.

The CDR3 here is CASSTSTRPSGYGYTF. The DNA of the CDR3 is TGTGCCAGCAGCACAAGTACCCGACCCAGTGGCTATGGCTACACCTTC. The V gene is TRBV7-9, the J gene TRBJ1-2, with no clear D. Trimming took off 5 bases at V and 4 bases at J, with 20 bases between the two ends. The germline V gene has CDR1 SEHNR and CDR2 FQNEAQ (reference sequence). CDR3 size: 16 residues. Together with reference TRBV7-9 and TRBJ1-2, the CDR3 gives the full variable domain: DTGVSQNPRHKITKRGQNVTFRCDPISEHNRLYWYRQTLGQGPEFLTYFQNEAQLEKSRLLSDRFSAERPKGSFSTLEIQRTEQGDSAMYLCASSTSTRPSGYGYTFGSGTRLTVV.

This clonotype was recorded at least ten times. The chain uses TRBV7-2 and TRBJ2-3, with 7 positions matching TRBD2. The CDR3 has 17 amino acids. Looked up from germline, CDR1 is SGHTA and CDR2 is FQGNSA. J gave up 0 bases and V 0 bases, and 6 bases lay outside the gene matches. The chain's CDR3 is CASSLAPLAVSTDTQYF. The DNA for the CDR3 is TGTGCCAGCAGCTTAGCGCCTCTAGCGGTTAGCACAGATACGCAGTATTTT.

This clonotype has ten or more counts. The V gene is TRBV7-9, the J gene TRBJ1-2; D is uncertain. CDR1 is SEHNR and CDR2 is FQNEAQ in the germline V gene (reference sequence). The V and J ends lost 10 bases and 2 bases respectively, with 11 bases between them. The CDR3 runs to 12 residues. This chain's CDR3 is CATTQANYGYTF. The CDR3 DNA sequence: TGTGCCACCACGCAAGCGAACTATGGCTACACCTTC.

The table lists this clonotype with many counts. The rearrangement joins TRBV14 to TRBJ2-3, with D perhaps being TRBD1 or TRBD2 (5 bases each). This CDR3 region has 18 residues. In germline, CDR1 is SGHDN, CDR2 FVKESK. V lost 1 base to trimming and J lost 0 bases, with 17 bases between them. The CDR3 spells CASSQVPGARSSTDTQYF. In DNA, the CDR3 is TGTGCCAGCAGCCAAGTTCCCGGGGCACGATCGAGCACAGATACGCAGTATTTT.

This clonotype was seen ten or more times. The rearrangement uses TRBV6-6 and TRBJ2-3; the D is unclear. Looked up from germline, CDR1 is MNHNY and CDR2 is SVGAGI (reference sequence). V was trimmed by 2 bases and J by 1 base, leaving 7 bases between them. CDR3 length: 14 residues. The CDR3 is CASSYGPGTDTQYF. DNA for the CDR3: TGTGCCAGCAGTTACGGGCCAGGCACAGATACGCAGTATTTT.

This clonotype was observed at least ten times. This CDR3 reads CASTGSSYNEQFF. In DNA, the CDR3 is TGTGCCAGTACAGGGAGCTCCTACAATGAGCAGTTCTTC. The genes are TRBV19 and TRBJ2-1; D is possibly TRBD1 or TRBD2 (5 bases each). V was pared by 7 bases and J by 0 bases, with 7 bases between. CDR1 LNHDA and CDR2 SQIVND come from the germline V gene (reference sequence). The CDR3 totals 13 residues. Looking up the rest from reference TRBV19 and TRBJ2-1 gives the full variable domain: DGGITQSPKYLFRKEGQNVTLSCEQNLNHDAMYWYRQDPGQGLRLIYYSQIVNDFQKGDIAEGYSVSREKKESFPLTVTSAQKNPTAFYLCASTGSSYNEQFFGPGTRLTVL.

This clonotype was seen repeatedly, ten times or more. The rearrangement uses TRBV11-2 and TRBJ2-3, with a possible D match to TRBD2 (6 bases). The CDR3 sequence is 13 residues long. The germline V gene has CDR1 SGHAT and CDR2 FQNNGV. V was clipped by 0 bases and J by 14 bases, with 15 bases between them. CDR3 protein: CASSLDRETSMYF. The CDR3 DNA reads TGTGCCAGCAGCTTAGATCGTGAGACTAGTATGTATTTT.

This clonotype was picked up many times. The CDR3 bases are TGTGCCAGCAGCTTAGTCGGGCTTAGCAATCAGCCCCAGCATTTT. It is translated as CASSLVGLSNQPQHF. The gene calls are TRBV7-2 and TRBJ1-5; D gene unclear. The CDR3 length is 15 residues. Between the trimmed V and J ends, which lost 1 base and 0 bases, there was a span of 7 bases. CDR1 and CDR2 (germline): SGHTA, FQGNSA.

This clonotype has only a few counts. This clone may be a read error of a much larger clone one base away. The chain joins TRBV3-1 to TRBJ2-7, with D perhaps TRBD2 (5 bases). CDR1 LGHDT and CDR2 YNNKEL come from the germline V gene (reference sequence). Trimming took off 3 bases at V and 7 bases at J, with 7 bases between the two ends. This CDR3 has 11 residues. DNA of the CDR3: TGTGCCAGCAGCCACCCGGGGGAGCAGTACTTC. Translation gives CASSHPGEQYF.

This clonotype appeared many times. V and J are TRBV19 and TRBJ1-1; D call uncertain. The V end lost 8 bases, the J end lost 0 bases, and 22 bases lay between the germline ends. The CDR3 covers 17 residues. Germline loops: CDR1 LNHDA, CDR2 SQIVND (reference sequence). DNA of the CDR3: TGTGCCAGTCGCGAGTTAGGACGGGGTCGATTGAACACTGAAGCTTTCTTT. It yields the protein CASRELGRGRLNTEAFF. The full variable domain, in which reference TRBV19 and TRBJ1-1 provide the parts outside the CDR3, is DGGITQSPKYLFRKEGQNVTLSCEQNLNHDAMYWYRQDPGQGLRLIYYSQIVNDFQKGDIAEGYSVSREKKESFPLTVTSAQKNPTAFYLCASRELGRGRLNTEAFFGQGTRLTVV.

This clonotype came up many times. The germline gene is not matched at one end of the junction; a read error may be the cause. This rearrangement joins TRBV12-5 to TRBJ2-2; D ambiguous. This CDR3 spans 11 amino acids. CDR1 LGHNT and CDR2 FRNRAP come from the germline V gene. In nucleotides, the CDR3 is TGTGCTAGTGGAAACATCGGGGAGCTGTTTTTT. This translates into CASGNIGELFF.

The chain combines TRBV13 with TRBJ2-7; a weak D match, TRBD1 (6 bases). CDR1 and CDR2 (germline): PRHDT, FYEKMQ (reference sequence). V gave up 3 bases and J gave up 7 bases, with 22 bases separating them. CDR3 length: 16 amino acids. The CDR3: CASSFYRDNALGEQYF. Here the CDR3 DNA reads TGTGCCAGCAGCTTCTACCGGGACAACGCCTTGGGAGAGCAGTACTTC. Combining the CDR3 with reference TRBV13 and TRBJ2-7 gives the whole variable domain AAGVIQSPRHLIKEKRETATLKCYPIPRHDTVYWYQQGPGQDPQFLISFYEKMQSDKGSIPDRFSAQQFSDYHSELNMSSLELGDSALYFCASSFYRDNALGEQYFGPGTRLTVT.

This clonotype was recorded many times. The gene calls are TRBV5-6 and TRBJ2-4; D possibly corresponds to TRBD1 (6 bases). Trimming removed 3 bases from V and 6 bases from J, with 16 bases in between. This CDR3 region has 15 residues. The germline gives CDR1 SGHDT, CDR2 YYEEEE. CDR3 nucleotide sequence: TGTGCCAGCAGCTCAACGTGGGGGCGCGGAAACATTCAGTACTTC. This encodes CASSSTWGRGNIQYF.

Of note for this clonotype: This may come from a read error, since a much larger clone is one base off. The chain joins TRBV20-1 to TRBJ1-5; 7 bases map to TRBD1. The V segment lost 2 bases and the J segment 5 bases; nucleotides outside the gene matches: 3. From germline, CDR1 is DFQATT and CDR2 SNEGSKA (reference sequence). CDR3 size: 13 residues. The CDR3 DNA is TGCAGTGCTAGACTGGGGACAGATCAGCCCCAGCATTTT. This codes for CSARLGTDQPQHF.

This clonotype appeared many times. The gene calls are TRBV19 and TRBJ2-2, with 9 bases that match TRBD1. Germline CDR1 and CDR2: LNHDA and SQIVND (reference sequence). The CDR3 runs to 18 residues. V shed 4 bases, J shed 6 bases, and the junction held 15 bases outside the gene matches. The CDR3 region is CASSRAPPDRGDPGELFF. CDR3 in DNA: TGTGCCAGTAGTAGGGCCCCGCCCGACAGGGGGGATCCCGGGGAGCTGTTTTTT.

The genes are TRBV9 and TRBJ1-1, with D perhaps TRBD1 (5 bases). The CDR3 consists of 16 residues. Germline V CDR1 and CDR2: SGDLS, YYNGEE. Trimming took off 0 bases at V and 4 bases at J, with 16 bases between the two ends. Written as DNA, the CDR3 is TGTGCCAGCAGCGTAGATCCTGGGGACCGGAGCACTGAAGCTTTCTTT. Translation: CASSVDPGDRSTEAFF.

This clonotype was observed at least ten times. The rearrangement links TRBV5-1 to TRBJ2-2, with 9 bases fitting TRBD2. The CDR3 contains 16 residues. Germline V gene lookup returns CDR1 SGHRS and CDR2 YFSETQ. The V segment lost 2 bases and the J segment 0 bases; nucleotides outside the gene matches: 2. The CDR3 region is CASSFVAGANTGELFF. Written as DNA, the CDR3 is TGCGCCAGCAGCTTCGTAGCGGGAGCGAACACCGGGGAGCTGTTTTTT. The complete variable domain, with remaining parts taken from reference TRBV5-1 and TRBJ2-2, reads KAGVTQTPRYLIKTRGQQVTLSCSPISGHRSVSWYQQTPGQGLQFLFEYFSETQRNKGNFPGRFSGRQFSNSRSEMNVSTLELGDSALYLCASSFVAGANTGELFFGEGSRLTVL.

This clonotype has a count of ten or more. This chain connects TRBV12-3 or TRBV12-4 to TRBJ2-7, with a weak D call TRBD1 (6 bases). The length of the CDR3 is 12 residues. V gave up 5 bases and J gave up 3 bases, with 8 bases separating them. The CDR3 sequence is CASSQTGYEQYF. The CDR3 bases are TGTGCCAGCAGTCAGACAGGCTACGAGCAGTACTTC.

This clonotype has ten or more counts. The rearrangement links TRBV5-8 to TRBJ1-4; D gene uncertain. The ends were cut back, 0 bases at V and 2 bases at J, with 8 bases in the middle. Germline CDR1 SGHTS, CDR2 YDEGEE. The CDR3 is made up of 15 amino acids. The CDR3: CASSLGTVTNEKLFF. For the CDR3, the DNA is TGTGCCAGCAGCTTGGGAACGGTCACTAATGAAAAACTGTTTTTT.

This clonotype showed up many times. The chain recombines TRBV7-6 with TRBJ2-4; TRBD2 might be the D (7 bases). Germline lookup yields CDR1 SGHVS and CDR2 FNYEAQ. CDR3 length: 17 residues. The V gene lost 0 bases and the J gene lost 3 bases, with 15 bases spanning the gap. The CDR3 spells CASSLAEGGADKNIQYF. Here the CDR3 DNA reads TGTGCCAGCAGCTTAGCGGAAGGGGGGGCCGACAAAAACATTCAGTACTTC.

This clonotype has a count of ten or more. The V call is TRBV7-2, the J call TRBJ2-7; TRBD2 agrees at 11 bases. V lost 3 bases and J lost 4; bases outside the gene matches: 11. This CDR3 has 17 amino acids. Germline V gene lookup returns CDR1 SGHTA and CDR2 FQGNSA. CDR3 protein: CASSFLASGGNLYEQYF. In nucleotides, the CDR3 is TGTGCCAGCAGCTTCTTGGCTAGCGGGGGGAACCTATACGAGCAGTACTTC.